This TCR beta chain was identified in a study of cytotoxic CD8 clonotypes in ibrutinib-treated CLL. Study-level results: Having risen at ibrutinib response, clonality had fallen back toward baseline by progression.

This CDR3 has 14 residues. After removal of 5 bases from V and 4 bases from J, the junction contained 7 bases not matched to a gene. Germline CDR1 and CDR2: SQVTM and ANQGSEA. Produced via immunoSEQ multiplex PCR; TCRdb's table is partial and in-frame only. The repertoire includes some 130,000 clones, around 84% of them detected once, and around 3.3% sits in the top ten. Worth noting for this clone: The antigen is not known.

The TCR was taken from a human donor with chronic lymphocytic leukemia. The material sequenced was PBMCs, taken after 24 months of ibrutinib treatment. The chain links TRBV29-1 to TRBJ2-2, with TRBD1 matching over 7 bases. CDR3 nucleotides: TGCAGCGTTCGAACAGGGGTGGGCACCGGGGAGCTGTTTTTT. The encoded protein is CSVRTGVGTGELFF.